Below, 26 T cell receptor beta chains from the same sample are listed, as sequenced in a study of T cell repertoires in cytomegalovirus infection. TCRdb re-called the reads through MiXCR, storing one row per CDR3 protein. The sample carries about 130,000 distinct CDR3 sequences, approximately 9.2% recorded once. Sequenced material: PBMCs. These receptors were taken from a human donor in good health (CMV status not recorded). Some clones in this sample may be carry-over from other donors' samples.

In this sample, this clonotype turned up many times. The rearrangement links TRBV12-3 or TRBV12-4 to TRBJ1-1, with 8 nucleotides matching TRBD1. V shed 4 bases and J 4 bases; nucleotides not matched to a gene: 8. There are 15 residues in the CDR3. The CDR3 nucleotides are TGTGCCAGCAGTTGGACAGGGCGGGGGGTCACTGAAGCTTTCTTT. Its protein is CASSWTGRGVTEAFF.

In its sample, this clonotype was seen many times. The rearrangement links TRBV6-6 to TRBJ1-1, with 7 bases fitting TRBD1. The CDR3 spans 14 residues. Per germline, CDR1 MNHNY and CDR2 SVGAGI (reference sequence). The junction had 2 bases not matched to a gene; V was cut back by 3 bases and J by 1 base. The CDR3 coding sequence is TGTGCCAGCAGTTATGGGACAGAGAACACTGAAGCTTTCTTT. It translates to CASSYGTENTEAFF.

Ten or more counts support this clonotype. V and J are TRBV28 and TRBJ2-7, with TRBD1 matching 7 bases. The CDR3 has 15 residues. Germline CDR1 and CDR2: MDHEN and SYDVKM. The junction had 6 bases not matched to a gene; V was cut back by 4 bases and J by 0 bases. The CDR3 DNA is TGTGCCAGCAGTTCACCAGGGGGACCCTCCTACGAGCAGTACTTC. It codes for CASSSPGGPSYEQYF.

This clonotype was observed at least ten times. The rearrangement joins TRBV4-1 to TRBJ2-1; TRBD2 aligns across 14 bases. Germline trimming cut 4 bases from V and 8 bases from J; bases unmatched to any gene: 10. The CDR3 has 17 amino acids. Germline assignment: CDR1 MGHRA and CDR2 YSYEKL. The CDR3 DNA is TGCGCCAGCAGCCCCGGAGGACTAGCGGGGGGAACCGATGAGCAGTTCTTC. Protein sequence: CASSPGGLAGGTDEQFF.

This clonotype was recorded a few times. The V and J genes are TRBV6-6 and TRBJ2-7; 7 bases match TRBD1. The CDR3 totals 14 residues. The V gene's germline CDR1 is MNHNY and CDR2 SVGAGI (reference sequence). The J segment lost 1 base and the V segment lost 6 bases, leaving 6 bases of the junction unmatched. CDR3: CASRNPGQSYEQYF. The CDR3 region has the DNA TGTGCCAGCAGGAATCCGGGACAGTCCTACGAGCAGTACTTC.

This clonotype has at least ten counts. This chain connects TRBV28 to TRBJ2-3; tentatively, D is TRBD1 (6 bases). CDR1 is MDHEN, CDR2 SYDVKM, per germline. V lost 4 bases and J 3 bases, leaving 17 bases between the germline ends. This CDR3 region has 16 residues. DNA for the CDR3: TGTGCCAGCAGTTCCCGGGCTACAGGGTTGACAGATACGCAGTATTTT. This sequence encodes CASSSRATGLTDTQYF.

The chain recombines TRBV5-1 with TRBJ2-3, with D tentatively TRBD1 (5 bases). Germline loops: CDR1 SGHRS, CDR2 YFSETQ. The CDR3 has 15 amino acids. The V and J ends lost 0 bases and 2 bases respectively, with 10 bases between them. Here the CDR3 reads CASSLDGQYTDTQYF. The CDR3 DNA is TGCGCCAGCAGCTTGGATGGACAATACACAGATACGCAGTATTTT.

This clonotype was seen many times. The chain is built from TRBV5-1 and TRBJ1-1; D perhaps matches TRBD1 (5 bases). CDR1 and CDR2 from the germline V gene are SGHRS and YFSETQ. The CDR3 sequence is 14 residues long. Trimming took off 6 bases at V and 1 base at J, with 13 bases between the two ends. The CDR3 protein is CASMGYRPNTEAFF. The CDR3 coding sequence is TGCGCCAGCATGGGTTACAGGCCGAACACTGAAGCTTTCTTT.

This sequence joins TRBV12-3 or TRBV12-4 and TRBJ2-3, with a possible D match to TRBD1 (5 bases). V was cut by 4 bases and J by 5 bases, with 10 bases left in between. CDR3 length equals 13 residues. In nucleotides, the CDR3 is TGTGCCAGCAGTTCGGTCAGGGTAGATACGCAGTATTTT. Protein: CASSSVRVDTQYF.

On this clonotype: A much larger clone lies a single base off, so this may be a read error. The CDR3 nucleotides are TGTGCCAGCAGTTTATTGTGGGGGACCTACAATGAGAAGTTCTTC. This sequence encodes CASSLLWGTYNEKFF. The V call is TRBV27, the J call TRBJ2-1; the D call may be TRBD1 or TRBD2 (5 bases each). CDR1 is MNHEY and CDR2 is SMNVEV in the germline V gene (reference sequence). The CDR3 extends over 15 amino acids.

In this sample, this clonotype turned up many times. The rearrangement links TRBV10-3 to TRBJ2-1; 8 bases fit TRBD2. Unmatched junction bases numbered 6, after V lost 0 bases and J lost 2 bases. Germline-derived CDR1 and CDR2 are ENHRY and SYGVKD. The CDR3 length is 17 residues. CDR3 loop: CAISESYGGAAYNEQFF. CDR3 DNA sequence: TGTGCCATCAGTGAGTCTTACGGGGGGGCAGCCTACAATGAGCAGTTCTTC.

Here the CDR3 DNA reads TGTGCCAGCAGCCAATCGACAGGGATAGGCTCCTATAATTCACCCCTCCACTTT. Amino acids: CASSQSTGIGSYNSPLHF. The chain is built from TRBV7-9 and TRBJ1-6, with 7 bases matching TRBD1. The CDR3 length is 18 residues. The trim removed 5 bases at V and 0 bases at J, leaving 10 bases unmatched. Per germline, CDR1 SEHNR and CDR2 FQNEAQ (reference sequence).

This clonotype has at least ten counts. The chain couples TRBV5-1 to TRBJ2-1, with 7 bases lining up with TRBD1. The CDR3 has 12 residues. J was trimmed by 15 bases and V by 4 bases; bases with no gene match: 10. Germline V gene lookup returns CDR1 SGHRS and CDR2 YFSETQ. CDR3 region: CASSVDRVVWFF. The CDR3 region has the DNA TGCGCCAGCAGCGTAGACAGGGTAGTTTGGTTCTTC.

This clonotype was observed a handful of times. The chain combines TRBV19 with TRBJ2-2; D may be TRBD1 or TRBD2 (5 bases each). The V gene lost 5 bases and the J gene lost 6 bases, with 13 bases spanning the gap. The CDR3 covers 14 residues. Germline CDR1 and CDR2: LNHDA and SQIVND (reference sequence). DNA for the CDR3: TGTGCCAGTAGTCATCGGGGCCCCCCCGGGGAGCTGTTTTTT. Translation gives CASSHRGPPGELFF.

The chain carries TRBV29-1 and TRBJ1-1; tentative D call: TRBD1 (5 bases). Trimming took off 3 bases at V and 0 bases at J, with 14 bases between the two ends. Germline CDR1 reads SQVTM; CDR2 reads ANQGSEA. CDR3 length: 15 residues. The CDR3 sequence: CSVDGGPLMNTEAFF. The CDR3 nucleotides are TGCAGCGTTGATGGGGGACCTTTGATGAACACTGAAGCTTTCTTT.

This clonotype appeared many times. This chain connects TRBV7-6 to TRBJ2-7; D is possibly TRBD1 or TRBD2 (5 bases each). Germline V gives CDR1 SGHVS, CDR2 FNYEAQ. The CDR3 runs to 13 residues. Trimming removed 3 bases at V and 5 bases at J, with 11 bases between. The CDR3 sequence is CASSLGVPHEQYF. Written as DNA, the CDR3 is TGTGCCAGCAGCTTGGGGGTCCCCCACGAGCAGTACTTC.

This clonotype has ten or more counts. This CDR3 reads CASSLGLVPSPGELFF. CDR3 bases: TGTGCCAGCAGCTTGGGACTAGTCCCGTCCCCCGGGGAGCTGTTTTTT. The rearrangement links TRBV5-5 to TRBJ2-2; a weak D match, TRBD2 (6 bases). CDR1 and CDR2 (germline): SGHKS, YYEKEE (reference sequence). The ends were cut back, 0 bases at V and 6 bases at J, with 15 bases in the middle. The CDR3 runs to 16 residues.

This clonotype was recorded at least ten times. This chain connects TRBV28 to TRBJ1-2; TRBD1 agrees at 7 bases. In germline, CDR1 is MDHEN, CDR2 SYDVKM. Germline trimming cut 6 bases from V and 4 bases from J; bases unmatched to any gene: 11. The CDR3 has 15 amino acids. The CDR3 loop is CASSYALQGSYGYTF. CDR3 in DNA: TGTGCCAGCAGCTACGCCTTACAGGGGAGCTATGGCTACACCTTC.

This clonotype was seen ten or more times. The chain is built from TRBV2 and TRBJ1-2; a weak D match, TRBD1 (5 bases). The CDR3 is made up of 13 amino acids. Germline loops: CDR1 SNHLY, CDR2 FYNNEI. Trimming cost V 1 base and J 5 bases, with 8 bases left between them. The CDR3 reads CASSEEQDYGYTF. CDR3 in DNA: TGTGCCAGCAGTGAAGAACAGGATTATGGCTACACCTTC.

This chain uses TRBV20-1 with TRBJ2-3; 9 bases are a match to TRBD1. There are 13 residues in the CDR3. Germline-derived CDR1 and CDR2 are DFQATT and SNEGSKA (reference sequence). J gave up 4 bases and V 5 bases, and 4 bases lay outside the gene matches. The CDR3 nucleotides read TGCAGTGCTGAGGACAGGGGAGCAGATACGCAGTATTTT. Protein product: CSAEDRGADTQYF.

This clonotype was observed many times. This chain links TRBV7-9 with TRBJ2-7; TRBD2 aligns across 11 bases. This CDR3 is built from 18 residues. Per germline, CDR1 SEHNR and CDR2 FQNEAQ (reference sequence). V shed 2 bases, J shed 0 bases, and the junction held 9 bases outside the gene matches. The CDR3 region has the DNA TGTGCCAGCAGCTTAAGAACTAGCGGGGGTCTCAGCTCCTACGAGCAGTACTTC. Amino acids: CASSLRTSGGLSSYEQYF.

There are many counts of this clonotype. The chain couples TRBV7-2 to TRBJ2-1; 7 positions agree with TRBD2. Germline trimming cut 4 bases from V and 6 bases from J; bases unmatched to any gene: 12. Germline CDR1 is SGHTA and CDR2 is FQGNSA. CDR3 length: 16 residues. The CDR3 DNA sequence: TGTGCCAGCAGCTCCACGGGACTATCCTTCGGCAATGAGCAGTTCTTC. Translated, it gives CASSSTGLSFGNEQFF.

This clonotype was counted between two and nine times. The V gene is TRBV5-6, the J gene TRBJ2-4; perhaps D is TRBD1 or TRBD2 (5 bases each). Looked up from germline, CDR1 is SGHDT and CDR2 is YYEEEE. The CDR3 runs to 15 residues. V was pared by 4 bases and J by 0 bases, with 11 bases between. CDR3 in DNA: TGTGCCAGCAGCCCGGGGCTCCTAGCCAAAAACATTCAGTACTTC. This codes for CASSPGLLAKNIQYF.

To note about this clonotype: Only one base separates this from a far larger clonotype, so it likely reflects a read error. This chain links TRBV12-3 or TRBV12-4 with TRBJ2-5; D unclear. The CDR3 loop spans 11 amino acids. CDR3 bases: TGTGCCATCAGTACCAGGGAGACCCAGTACTTC. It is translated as CAISTRETQYF.

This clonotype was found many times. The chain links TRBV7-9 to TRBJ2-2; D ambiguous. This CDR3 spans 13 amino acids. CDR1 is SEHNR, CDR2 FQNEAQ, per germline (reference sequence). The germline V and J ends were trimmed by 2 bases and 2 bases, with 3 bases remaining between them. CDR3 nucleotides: TGTGCCAGCAGCTTAATCAACACCGGGGAGCTGTTTTTT. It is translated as CASSLINTGELFF.

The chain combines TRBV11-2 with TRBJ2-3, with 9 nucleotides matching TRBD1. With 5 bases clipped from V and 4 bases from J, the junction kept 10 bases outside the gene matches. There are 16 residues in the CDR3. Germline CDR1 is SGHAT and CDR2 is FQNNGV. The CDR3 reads CASSATGGQGADTQYF. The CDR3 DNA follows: TGTGCCAGCAGCGCAACCGGGGGACAGGGTGCAGATACGCAGTATTTT.